Below, 29 T cell receptor beta chains from the same sample are listed, as sequenced in a study of blood T cell repertoires in COVID-19. The repertoire was sequenced with immunoSEQ multiplex PCR; TCRdb's copy has only in-frame clones and lacks some. The sample contains 250,000 to 400,000 clones, roughly 87% of which appear only once. The specimen sequenced was peripheral blood. These receptor sequences come from a man between 50 and 59 years old with active or convalescent COVID-19.

The CDR3 nucleotides are TGTGCCAGCACTCGACAGGGAATACAGCCCCAGCATTTT. Translated, it gives CASTRQGIQPQHF. The chain combines TRBV28 with TRBJ1-5; 7 bases are a match to TRBD1. V was pared by 7 bases and J by 7 bases, with 7 bases of the junction left unmatched. The length of the CDR3 is 13 residues. Germline-derived CDR1 and CDR2 are MDHEN and SYDVKM.

The chain employs TRBV30 and TRBJ1-1; D unclear. Germline CDR1 and CDR2: GTSNPN and SVGIG (reference sequence). V lost 1 base and J lost 5, with 8 bases in between. This CDR3 is 12 amino acids long. The CDR3 DNA sequence: TGTGCCTGGAGTGCCTCGGGGACTGAAGCTTTCTTT. Translating it yields CAWSASGTEAFF.

The chain is built from TRBV19 and TRBJ2-1; 7 bases are a match to TRBD2. CDR1 is LNHDA, CDR2 SQIVND, per germline (reference sequence). The CDR3 length is 14 residues. V shed 5 bases and J 4 bases; nucleotides not matched to a gene: 5. The CDR3 DNA reads TGTGCCAGTAGTGGGGGGGTTGGGTACAATGAGCAGTTCTTC. It codes for CASSGGVGYNEQFF.

This clone was detected only once. V and J are TRBV5-1 and TRBJ1-1, with 9 bases fitting TRBD1. J was trimmed by 1 base and V by 3 bases; bases with no gene match: 10. Germline V lookup: CDR1 SGHRS, CDR2 YFSETQ. The CDR3 contains 17 residues. In DNA form, the CDR3 reads TGCGCCAGCAGCTCCACCGGGACAGGGTTACCGAACACTGAAGCTTTCTTT. Amino acids: CASSSTGTGLPNTEAFF.

This clone has just a few counts. The gene calls are TRBV28 and TRBJ1-2; TRBD1 matches 8 bases. With V trimmed by 2 bases and J by 6 bases, 5 bases remained unmatched. Germline CDR1 MDHEN, CDR2 SYDVKM. The length of the CDR3 is 14 residues. As DNA, the CDR3 is TGTGCCAGCAGTTTACAGGGGGCTGTCCATGGCTACACCTTC. Protein sequence: CASSLQGAVHGYTF.

The rearrangement uses TRBV19 and TRBJ2-1; TRBD2 matches 13 bases. Germline loops: CDR1 LNHDA, CDR2 SQIVND (reference sequence). The CDR3 covers 17 residues. J lost 8 bases, V lost 8 bases, and 15 bases had no gene match. This CDR3 is CASRDKLGTSGTDEQFF. The CDR3 DNA follows: TGTGCCAGTCGGGACAAACTGGGGACTAGCGGGACCGATGAGCAGTTCTTC.

There are a few counts of this clone. This sequence joins TRBV11-3 and TRBJ2-3; 7 bases are shared with TRBD1. The germline CDR1 and CDR2 sequences are SGHNT and YENEEA. This CDR3 region has 16 residues. The V gene end was trimmed by 4 bases and the J gene end by 0 bases; junction bases not matched to a gene: 7. CDR3 nucleotides: TGTGCCAGCAGCTCGGGGTTGACAGGGAGCACAGATACGCAGTATTTT. The encoded protein is CASSSGLTGSTDTQYF.

Comment on this clone: The identical CDR3 is also encoded by other nucleotide sequences in the sample. The J gene is TRBJ2-1, the V gene TRBV5-1; 15 bases fit TRBD2. Germline CDR1 reads SGHRS; CDR2 reads YFSETQ. The CDR3 sequence is 15 residues long. J lost 6 bases, V lost 4 bases, and 2 bases had no gene match. The CDR3 here is CASSLGLAGGNEQFF. CDR3 DNA sequence: TGCGCCAGCAGCCTGGGACTAGCGGGGGGCAATGAGCAGTTCTTC.

This clone turned up a few times. This chain links TRBV4-1 with TRBJ1-1; 9 bases agree with TRBD1. The CDR3 consists of 18 residues. The germline gives CDR1 MGHRA, CDR2 YSYEKL. The J segment lost 2 bases and the V segment lost 0 bases, leaving 10 bases of the junction unmatched. This CDR3 is CASSQDLRTGALNTEAFF. The CDR3 DNA is TGCGCCAGCAGCCAAGATCTGCGGACAGGGGCTCTCAACACTGAAGCTTTCTTT.

This chain links TRBV19 with TRBJ2-7; D unresolved. The V and J ends lost 4 bases and 4 bases respectively, with 11 bases between them. Germline V gene data show CDR1 as LNHDA and CDR2 as SQIVND (reference sequence). This CDR3 has 13 residues. The CDR3 DNA follows: TGTGCCAGTAGTAAGACACTGGGTTACGAGCAGTACTTC. It codes for CASSKTLGYEQYF.

The chain links TRBV9 to TRBJ2-7; 7 bases are shared with TRBD1. The CDR3 extends over 15 amino acids. Germline V CDR1 and CDR2: SGDLS, YYNGEE. The junction had 8 bases not matched to a gene; V was cut back by 3 bases and J by 2 bases. For the CDR3, the DNA is TGTGCCAGCAGCGCGTACGACAGGGTTGCCTACGAGCAGTACTTC. Its translation is CASSAYDRVAYEQYF.

In its sample, this clone was seen once. The chain carries TRBV2 and TRBJ2-1; TRBD2 agrees at 11 bases. Germline V gene lookup returns CDR1 SNHLY and CDR2 FYNNEI. The ends lost 7 bases at V and 4 bases at J; junction bases unmatched: 6. The CDR3 is 15 amino acids. The CDR3 loop is CASTIAGGPYNEQFF. CDR3 sequence (DNA): TGTGCCAGCACCATAGCGGGGGGGCCTTACAATGAGCAGTTCTTC.

The V call is TRBV10-3, the J call TRBJ1-5; 7 positions match TRBD1. Germline values: CDR1 ENHRY, CDR2 SYGVKD. The CDR3 is 15 amino acids. V was clipped by 5 bases and J by 1 base; unmatched bases: 5. Here the CDR3 DNA reads TGTGCCATCAGTCCACAGGGGATGAGCAATCAGCCCCAGCATTTT. It yields the protein CAISPQGMSNQPQHF.

CDR3 sequence: CASSVGSEYGYTF. CDR3 in DNA: TGTGCCAGCAGTGTTGGCAGCGAGTATGGCTACACCTTC. This chain joins TRBV28 and TRBJ1-2; D not resolved. V was clipped by 5 bases and J by 5 bases, with 12 bases between them. Germline CDR1 and CDR2: MDHEN and SYDVKM. CDR3 length equals 13 residues.

The chain recombines TRBV7-2 with TRBJ1-1; D might be TRBD1 (5 bases). V lost 2 bases, J lost 11 bases, and 15 bases lay in between. This CDR3 region has 13 residues. Germline assignment: CDR1 SGHTA and CDR2 FQGNSA. CDR3: CASSLKAARVAFF. Here the CDR3 DNA reads TGTGCCAGCAGCTTAAAGGCGGCCAGGGTTGCTTTCTTT.

This clone was seen more than once but under ten times. The chain recombines TRBV2 with TRBJ2-2; TRBD1 is a possible D gene (5 bases). Trimming stripped 2 bases from V and 5 bases from J, with 12 bases between. CDR1 SNHLY and CDR2 FYNNEI come from the germline V gene. The CDR3 has 15 amino acids. The CDR3 sequence is CASSEQGGSTGELFF. As DNA, the CDR3 is TGTGCCAGCAGTGAACAGGGTGGTTCTACCGGGGAGCTGTTTTTT.

This clone was detected only once. The chain couples TRBV18 to TRBJ2-1; D may be TRBD2 (6 bases). V lost 0 bases, J lost 10 bases, and 10 bases lay in between. This CDR3 region has 13 residues. CDR1 is KGHSH, CDR2 LQKENI, per germline. The CDR3 protein is CASSPPQEGEQFF. CDR3 nucleotides: TGTGCCAGCTCACCACCCCAGGAGGGAGAGCAGTTCTTC.

This clone has just one count. The chain joins TRBV28 to TRBJ2-7; 14 nucleotides line up with TRBD2. With V trimmed by 4 bases and J by 2 bases, 13 bases remained unmatched. CDR1 and CDR2 (germline): MDHEN, SYDVKM. The CDR3 spans 19 residues. This chain's CDR3 is CASSSHGTSGGSNPYEQYF. The DNA for the CDR3 is TGTGCCAGCAGTTCCCACGGGACTAGCGGGGGCTCAAATCCCTACGAGCAGTACTTC.

The rearrangement joins TRBV27 to TRBJ2-1, with unresolved D. Germline CDR1 reads MNHEY; CDR2 reads SMNVEV (reference sequence). V lost 4 bases, J lost 0 bases, and 7 bases lay in between. This CDR3 comprises 14 residues. CDR3 loop: CASSSDRSYNEQFF. The CDR3 DNA reads TGTGCCAGCAGTTCAGATCGCTCCTACAATGAGCAGTTCTTC.

The chain carries TRBV5-6 and TRBJ1-4; 8 bases map to TRBD1. CDR1 is SGHDT and CDR2 is YYEEEE in the germline V gene. The CDR3 is 17 residues long. V dropped 2 bases and J dropped 0; count of bases not matched to a gene: 6. In nucleotides, the CDR3 is TGTGCCAGCAGCTTTGTTGACAGGGGTCCAACTAATGAAAAACTGTTTTTT. Its translation: CASSFVDRGPTNEKLFF.

The V and J genes are TRBV9 and TRBJ1-1; TRBD1 might be the D (5 bases). The germline V and J ends were trimmed by 5 bases and 2 bases, with 10 bases remaining between them. Germline V gives CDR1 SGDLS, CDR2 YYNGEE. The CDR3 spans 13 residues. The CDR3 reads CASRRTLNTEAFF. The CDR3 DNA reads as TGTGCCAGCAGAAGGACACTTAACACTGAAGCTTTCTTT.

This clone occurred many times. V is TRBV27 and J is TRBJ1-1; TRBD1 matches at 8 bases. The CDR3 runs to 15 residues. Looked up from germline, CDR1 is MNHEY and CDR2 is SMNVEV (reference sequence). Trimming took 2 bases from V and 4 from J; bases not matched to a gene: 6. The CDR3 reads CASSLVQGARTEAFF. The CDR3 DNA reads TGTGCCAGCAGTTTAGTCCAGGGGGCTCGCACTGAAGCTTTCTTT.

Only a few counts were recorded for this clone. The V call is TRBV7-2, the J call TRBJ1-5, with D possibly being TRBD1 (6 bases). The CDR3 sequence is 15 residues long. Trimming stripped 1 base from V and 4 bases from J, with 11 bases between. Germline V gene lookup returns CDR1 SGHTA and CDR2 FQGNSA. CDR3 DNA sequence: TGTGCCAGCAGCTTAGTGGGGACACAGAATCAGCCCCAGCATTTT. Translation: CASSLVGTQNQPQHF.

V is TRBV6-5 and J is TRBJ1-1; D is unclear. Germline CDR1 is MNHEY and CDR2 is SVGAGI. The CDR3 totals 15 residues. The V end lost 0 bases, the J end lost 0 bases, and 8 bases lay between the germline ends. The CDR3 region is CASSYSSLMNTEAFF. Written as DNA, the CDR3 is TGTGCCAGCAGTTACTCGAGCCTCATGAACACTGAAGCTTTCTTT.

This chain uses TRBV7-2 with TRBJ1-1; D gene uncertain. This CDR3 comprises 14 residues. The V end was cut by 5 bases, the J end by 1 base, with 11 bases between. CDR1 and CDR2 (germline): SGHTA, FQGNSA. The CDR3 sequence: CASSPGNQNTEAFF. DNA for the CDR3: TGTGCCAGCAGCCCCGGGAACCAGAACACTGAAGCTTTCTTT.

The chain carries TRBV19 and TRBJ1-4; TRBD1 agrees at 7 bases. CDR3 length equals 13 residues. CDR1 and CDR2 (germline): LNHDA, SQIVND (reference sequence). V shed 7 bases, J shed 8 bases, and the junction held 7 bases outside the gene matches. The CDR3 spells CASNKQGTEKLFF. The CDR3 coding sequence is TGTGCCAGTAACAAACAGGGGACCGAAAAACTGTTTTTT.

V gene TRBV27 combines with J gene TRBJ2-7, with a possible D match to TRBD2 (6 bases). CDR1 MNHEY and CDR2 SMNVEV come from the germline V gene (reference sequence). This CDR3 has 14 residues. The V end lost 5 bases, the J end lost 3 bases, and 14 bases lay between the germline ends. CDR3 sequence: CASSPPGANYEQYF. The CDR3 DNA is TGTGCCAGCAGTCCCCCGGGAGCAAACTACGAGCAGTACTTC.

The J gene is TRBJ2-1, the V gene TRBV29-1, with a tentative D call TRBD2 (6 bases). The V gene's germline CDR1 is SQVTM and CDR2 ANQGSEA. Trimming cost V 7 bases and J 9 bases, with 10 bases left between them. The CDR3 is 10 residues long. CDR3 sequence reads: CSAGEVEQFF. In DNA form, the CDR3 reads TGCAGCGCCGGGGAGGTTGAGCAGTTCTTC.

The table lists this clone with a few counts. This chain connects TRBV12-5 to TRBJ2-7, with 11 bases that match TRBD2. There are 14 residues in the CDR3. Germline V gene lookup returns CDR1 LGHNT and CDR2 FRNRAP. With 6 bases clipped from V and 6 bases from J, the junction kept 7 bases outside the gene matches. The CDR3 nucleotides read TGTGCTAGTGGCCGGAACGGACTAGCGGGCGAGCAGTACTTC. It translates to CASGRNGLAGEQYF.